Presented here are 32 T cell receptor beta chains from one specimen sequenced in a study of CDR3 diversity in severe acne. TCRdb re-called the PCR reads through MiXCR, storing one row per CDR3 protein. The profile shows about 90,000 distinct CDR3 sequences, roughly 49% of them singletons. Sequences were obtained from blood. Receptor source: a male donor with severe acne vulgaris.

The chain has TRBV6-2 or TRBV6-3 and TRBJ1-1; TRBD1 matches at 9 bases. The CDR3 covers 14 residues. Per the germline V gene, CDR1 is MNHEY and CDR2 is SVGEGT. V lost 4 bases, J lost 5 bases, and 5 bases stayed unmatched. The CDR3 reads CASSLYRGRTEAFF. In DNA, the CDR3 is TGTGCCAGCAGTTTATACAGGGGGCGGACTGAAGCTTTCTTT.

This clonotype occurred many times. V gene TRBV7-2 combines with J gene TRBJ1-3; unclear D gene. V was pared by 8 bases and J by 0 bases, with 14 bases between. Germline-derived CDR1 and CDR2 are SGHTA and FQGNSA. The CDR3 is made up of 15 amino acids. CDR3 sequence: CASAYTGISGNTIYF. The CDR3 DNA sequence: TGTGCCAGCGCTTATACGGGGATCTCTGGAAACACCATATATTTT.

This clonotype was recorded at least ten times. This chain links TRBV7-9 with TRBJ1-2; TRBD1 is a possible D gene (6 bases). The CDR3 is made up of 15 amino acids. V lost 5 bases to trimming and J lost 4 bases, with 17 bases between them. The germline CDR1 and CDR2 sequences are SEHNR and FQNEAQ (reference sequence). CDR3 residues: CASSQHSQGSYGYTF. The CDR3 coding sequence is TGTGCCAGCAGCCAACACTCGCAGGGGTCCTATGGCTACACCTTC.

The table lists this clonotype with many counts. The chain combines TRBV3-2 with TRBJ1-5; TRBD1, the table's D call, was not compared with the DNA. TRBV3-2 is given as a pseudogene. The CDR3 is 15 residues long. CDR3 in DNA: TGTGCCAGCAGCCCAACCGGGACCCCGGGTAAGCCCCAGCATTTT. Protein product: CASSPTGTPGKPQHF.

This chain joins TRBV5-1 and TRBJ2-7, with 13 bases fitting TRBD2. The CDR3 length is 16 residues. With 4 bases clipped from V and 4 bases from J, the junction kept 8 bases outside the gene matches. Germline-derived CDR1 and CDR2 are SGHRS and YFSETQ. CDR3 sequence reads: CASSPRLAGGIYEQYF. The CDR3 DNA follows: TGCGCCAGCAGCCCGAGACTAGCGGGAGGTATATACGAGCAGTACTTC. Together with reference TRBV5-1 and TRBJ2-7, the CDR3 gives the full variable domain: KAGVTQTPRYLIKTRGQQVTLSCSPISGHRSVSWYQQTPGQGLQFLFEYFSETQRNKGNFPGRFSGRQFSNSRSEMNVSTLELGDSALYLCASSPRLAGGIYEQYFGPGTRLTVT.

The gene calls are TRBV20-1 and TRBJ2-7; the match to TRBD2 covers 10 bases. The CDR3 contains 13 residues. Germline loops: CDR1 DFQATT, CDR2 SNEGSKA (reference sequence). CDR3 in amino acids: CGLSSGRRNEQYF. The CDR3 DNA follows: TGCGGCTTAAGTAGCGGGAGGAGAAACGAGCAGTACTTC.

This clonotype was seen ten or more times. The V and J genes are TRBV5-1 and TRBJ2-1; D may be TRBD2 (5 bases). Germline values: CDR1 SGHRS, CDR2 YFSETQ. V dropped 3 bases and J dropped 0 bases, with 10 bases sitting between them. The CDR3 contains 15 residues. CDR3 coding DNA: TGCGCCAGCAGCTCCTCCGGGGTCTCCTACAATGAGCAGTTCTTC. Encoded protein: CASSSSGVSYNEQFF. The full variable domain, its missing parts supplied by reference TRBV5-1 and TRBJ2-1, is KAGVTQTPRYLIKTRGQQVTLSCSPISGHRSVSWYQQTPGQGLQFLFEYFSETQRNKGNFPGRFSGRQFSNSRSEMNVSTLELGDSALYLCASSSSGVSYNEQFFGPGTRLTVL.

V is TRBV28 and J is TRBJ1-3, with D possibly being TRBD1 (5 bases). The CDR3 is made up of 14 amino acids. In germline, CDR1 is MDHEN, CDR2 SYDVKM. With 4 bases removed from V and 0 bases from J, the gap between germline ends came to 7 bases. CDR3 bases: TGTGCCAGCAGTTCTGGACACTCTGGAAACACCATATATTTT. The encoded protein is CASSSGHSGNTIYF. Based on the CDR3 plus reference TRBV28 and TRBJ1-3, the full variable domain is DVKVTQSSRYLVKRTGEKVFLECVQDMDHENMFWYRQDPGLGLRLIYFSYDVKMKEKGDIPEGYSVSREKKERFSLILESASTNQTSMYLCASSSGHSGNTIYFGEGSWLTVV.

This clonotype was seen many times. The CDR3 coding sequence is TGCAGCGTTGAGTCGGCAGGGTACTCCTACGAGCAGTACTTC. Translating it yields CSVESAGYSYEQYF. The V call is TRBV29-1, the J call TRBJ2-7; D may be TRBD1 (5 bases). From germline, CDR1 is SQVTM and CDR2 ANQGSEA. CDR3 length: 14 amino acids. Trimming took 3 bases from V and 0 from J, leaving 12 bases between them.

The table lists this clonotype with many counts. The chain combines TRBV2 with TRBJ2-7, with 8 nucleotides matching TRBD1. The CDR3 length is 13 residues. Germline CDR1 reads SNHLY; CDR2 reads FYNNEI. Trimming took 6 bases from V and 5 from J; bases not matched to a gene: 6. The chain's CDR3 is CASSRDRSDEQYF. The CDR3 DNA reads as TGTGCCAGCAGCCGGGACAGGTCCGACGAGCAGTACTTC.

Note on this clonotype: Given a much more abundant clone one base away, this may be a read error. V usage is TRBV5-1 and J usage is TRBJ2-3, with D possibly being TRBD1 (6 bases). Germline V gene data show CDR1 as SGHRS and CDR2 as YFSETQ. The CDR3 has 14 residues. The DNA for the CDR3 is TGCGCCAGCAGCTCGCAGGACAGCACAGCTACGCAGTATTTT. As protein: CASSSQDSTATQYF.

This clonotype has a single count. CDR3 nucleotide sequence: TGTGCCAGCAGCTTAGTAATCGGGACAGGGATAGGAAACACCATATATTTT. This codes for CASSLVIGTGIGNTIYF. The chain links TRBV7-9 to TRBJ1-3, with 9 bases matching TRBD1. V gave up 1 base and J gave up 4 bases; unmatched junction bases: 8. CDR3 size: 17 residues. CDR1 and CDR2 from the germline V gene are SEHNR and FQNEAQ (reference sequence).

This clonotype was detected a few times. J is TRBJ2-6 and V is TRBV6-4, with D perhaps matching TRBD2 (5 bases). The V end was cut by 6 bases, the J end by 1 base, with 13 bases between. The length of the CDR3 is 16 residues. Germline V gives CDR1 MRHNA, CDR2 SNTAGT. The CDR3 region is CASSRGMDSGANVLTF. The CDR3 DNA follows: TGTGCCAGCAGCCGAGGGATGGATTCTGGGGCCAACGTCCTGACTTTC.

V is TRBV9 and J is TRBJ1-2; 8 nucleotides match TRBD1. CDR3 length: 14 amino acids. Germline-derived CDR1 and CDR2 are SGDLS and YYNGEE. V trimming: 6 bases; J trimming: 2 bases; junction bases outside the gene matches: 6. This CDR3 reads CASTEDRDNYGYTF. CDR3 in DNA: TGTGCCAGCACCGAGGACAGGGACAACTATGGCTACACCTTC.

This chain links TRBV7-4 with TRBJ2-1; D gene uncertain. The CDR3 has 14 residues. In germline, CDR1 is SGHVT, CDR2 SQSDAQ. Trimming left V 3 bases short and J 3 bases short, with 9 bases between. Written as DNA, the CDR3 is TGTGCCAGCAGCTTTCCAGTCAACTACAATGAGCAGTTCTTC. It specifies CASSFPVNYNEQFF.

This clonotype was detected many times. The gene calls are TRBV7-9 and TRBJ1-4; D not resolved. V dropped 1 base and J dropped 4 bases, with 7 bases sitting between them. CDR3 length equals 14 residues. The germline V gene encodes CDR1 SEHNR and CDR2 FQNEAQ (reference sequence). This chain's CDR3 is CASSLGAVNEKLFF. CDR3 nucleotide sequence: TGTGCCAGCAGCTTAGGGGCGGTTAATGAAAAACTGTTTTTT.

This clonotype was seen ten or more times. This sequence joins TRBV29-1 and TRBJ1-1; D is perhaps TRBD1 (5 bases). Trimming took 3 bases from V and 1 from J, leaving 6 bases between them. The CDR3 runs 12 residues. CDR1 and CDR2 from the germline V gene are SQVTM and ANQGSEA. The CDR3 DNA sequence: TGCAGCGTTGAGGGGACGAACACTGAAGCTTTCTTT. It codes for CSVEGTNTEAFF.

The CDR3, as DNA: TGCGCCAGCAGCCAAGTAGCTCAAGAGACCCAGTACTTC. This sequence encodes CASSQVAQETQYF. The chain uses TRBV4-1 and TRBJ2-5; D ambiguous. The CDR3 is 13 residues long. From germline, CDR1 is MGHRA and CDR2 YSYEKL. Trimming removed 1 base at V and 2 bases at J, with 5 bases between.

In DNA form, the CDR3 reads TGCAGCGCTAGGGGACTAGCGGGGGCCGGGGAGCTGTTTTTT. It translates to CSARGLAGAGELFF. The J gene is TRBJ2-2, the V gene TRBV29-1; 14 nucleotides match TRBD2. The CDR3 spans 14 residues. V trimming: 7 bases; J trimming: 6 bases; junction bases outside the gene matches: 4. Germline V gene sequence: CDR1 SQVTM, CDR2 ANQGSEA.

The chain employs TRBV25-1 and TRBJ1-2; no definite D call. Germline-derived CDR1 and CDR2 are MGHDK and SYGVNS. This CDR3 contains 13 residues. Deletions cut 6 bases from V and 1 base from J, with 9 bases between. CDR3 DNA sequence: TGTGCCAGCAGCGAAGGGATTAACTATGGCTACACCTTC. This encodes CASSEGINYGYTF.

The chain links TRBV20-1 to TRBJ1-1; the D gene is possibly TRBD1 (6 bases). The ends were cut back, 5 bases at V and 0 bases at J, with 13 bases in the middle. The CDR3 extends over 14 amino acids. Germline V gene lookup returns CDR1 DFQATT and CDR2 SNEGSKA (reference sequence). CDR3 in amino acids: CSAEGQPVNTEAFF. In nucleotides, the CDR3 is TGCAGTGCTGAAGGACAGCCAGTGAACACTGAAGCTTTCTTT.

This chain's CDR3 is CASSFGRKGTGNYEQYF. CDR3 nucleotides: TGTGCCAGCAGCTTCGGTCGAAAAGGGACAGGGAACTACGAGCAGTACTTC. This chain joins TRBV7-8 and TRBJ2-7; the match to TRBD1 covers 9 bases. Trimming removed 3 bases from V and 3 bases from J; junction bases left unmatched: 12. The CDR3 has 17 amino acids. Germline CDR1 reads SGHVS; CDR2 reads FQNEAQ.

This clonotype occurred many times. The CDR3: CASSLTGGSTNEQFF. Here the CDR3 DNA reads TGTGCCAGCAGCTTAACAGGGGGCAGTACGAATGAGCAGTTCTTC. The rearrangement joins TRBV7-9 to TRBJ2-1; TRBD1 aligns across 9 bases. With V trimmed by 2 bases and J by 7 bases, 6 bases remained unmatched. This CDR3 has 15 amino acids. Germline V gene lookup returns CDR1 SEHNR and CDR2 FQNEAQ (reference sequence).

This clonotype has just one count. The rearrangement links TRBV25-1 to TRBJ1-2; no clear D. The CDR3 contains 13 residues. Trimming left V 3 bases short and J 3 bases short, with 8 bases between. Germline lookup yields CDR1 MGHDK and CDR2 SYGVNS. The CDR3 DNA is TGTGCCAGCAGTGAGTTCGGGGACTATGGCTACACCTTC. Protein sequence: CASSEFGDYGYTF.

The V call is TRBV10-3, the J call TRBJ1-4; D is undetermined. Per germline, CDR1 ENHRY and CDR2 SYGVKD. V was shortened by 0 bases and J by 4 bases, with 9 bases between the two germline ends. CDR3 length: 15 residues. The chain's CDR3 is CAISESTESNEKLFF. The CDR3 nucleotides are TGTGCCATCAGTGAGTCCACCGAGAGTAATGAAAAACTGTTTTTT.

This chain joins TRBV20-1 and TRBJ2-1; D possibly matches TRBD1 or TRBD2 (5 bases each). Germline CDR1 DFQATT, CDR2 SNEGSKA (reference sequence). The CDR3 consists of 13 residues. The V and J ends lost 8 bases and 6 bases respectively, with 17 bases between them. The CDR3 reads CSLEGVSGNEQFF. For the CDR3, the DNA is TGCAGTTTGGAAGGGGTGAGCGGCAATGAGCAGTTCTTC.

This chain joins TRBV5-1 and TRBJ1-5, with D uncertain. V gave up 0 bases and J gave up 0 bases, with 7 bases separating them. The length of the CDR3 is 15 residues. CDR1 is SGHRS, CDR2 YFSETQ, per germline. The CDR3 protein is CASSLGPSSNQPQHF. The CDR3 DNA sequence: TGCGCCAGCAGCTTGGGGCCTTCTAGCAATCAGCCCCAGCATTTT.

This clonotype was seen ten or more times. The gene calls are TRBV19 and TRBJ2-2; no firm D call. Germline V gene data show CDR1 as LNHDA and CDR2 as SQIVND (reference sequence). V lost 5 bases and J lost 6, with 7 bases in between. CDR3 length: 12 residues. The CDR3 sequence is CASSPSAGELFF. The CDR3, as DNA: TGTGCCAGTAGTCCCTCCGCCGGGGAGCTGTTTTTT. The complete variable domain, with remaining parts taken from reference TRBV19 and TRBJ2-2, reads DGGITQSPKYLFRKEGQNVTLSCEQNLNHDAMYWYRQDPGQGLRLIYYSQIVNDFQKGDIAEGYSVSREKKESFPLTVTSAQKNPTAFYLCASSPSAGELFFGEGSRLTVL.

This clonotype was seen ten or more times. V gene TRBV10-3 combines with J gene TRBJ1-6; D perhaps matches TRBD1 (5 bases). CDR1 and CDR2 from the germline V gene are ENHRY and SYGVKD. This CDR3 spans 14 amino acids. V lost 2 bases and J lost 7, with 9 bases in between. The DNA of the CDR3 is TGTGCCATCAGTGAGATTGGGACCAATTCACCCCTCCACTTT. It is translated as CAISEIGTNSPLHF.

V is TRBV6-6 and J is TRBJ2-5; TRBD2 matches at 9 bases. The CDR3 has 16 amino acids. From germline, CDR1 is MNHNY and CDR2 SVGAGI (reference sequence). V trimming: 0 bases; J trimming: 5 bases; junction bases outside the gene matches: 7. CDR3 nucleotides: TGTGCCAGCAGTTACTCTAAGCGGGAGGTGGGTGAGACCCAGTACTTC. This encodes CASSYSKREVGETQYF.

CDR3 sequence reads: CATSDRVYSGANVLTF. The CDR3 DNA follows: TGTGCCACCAGTGATCGGGTCTACTCTGGGGCCAACGTCCTGACTTTC. The chain combines TRBV24-1 with TRBJ2-6; D ambiguous. The CDR3 loop spans 16 amino acids. The V end lost 3 bases, the J end lost 0 bases, and 8 bases lay between the germline ends. The germline gives CDR1 KGHDR, CDR2 SFDVKD.

There are a few counts of this clonotype. This chain links TRBV3-1 with TRBJ2-3, with no clear D. CDR1 is LGHDT, CDR2 YNNKEL, per germline (reference sequence). Trimming pared 0 bases from V and 2 bases from J, leaving 9 bases between. The CDR3 has 15 residues. CDR3 nucleotides: TGTGCCAGCAGCCAAGATGGCGACTTCACAGATACGCAGTATTTT. It is translated as CASSQDGDFTDTQYF.